This is a list of T cell receptor beta chains from one sample in a study of metastatic and nonmetastatic thyroid tumors. TCRdb re-clonotyped the PCR reads via MiXCR. The sample records 20,000 to 25,000 clones, around 16% being singletons. The sequencing sample was made of blood. All receptors come from a female donor with papillary thyroid cancer or a benign thyroid nodule (not recorded which). Some clones in this sample may be carry-over from other donors' samples. Each CDR3 is given with its conserved first and last residue. The D gene is left open where the match is weak. Some rows have no size entry. The others give once, few or many, or a class for an expanded clone.

clone_size: many; j_call: TRBJ2-7; d_call: .; v_call: TRBV6-1; cdr3_aa: CATRNAGTRAYEQYF; cdr3_nt: TGTGCCACAAGAAACGCCGGGACACGAGCCTACGAGCAGTACTTC
clone_size: many; j_call: TRBJ1-4; d_call: TRBD1; v_call: TRBV5-1; cdr3_aa: CASSPGGTGREKLFF; cdr3_nt: TGCGCCAGCAGCCCGGGAGGGACAGGGCGGGAAAAACTGTTTTTT
clone_size: .; j_call: TRBJ1-2; d_call: TRBD1; v_call: TRBV6-1; cdr3_aa: CASSDRGEANYGYTF; cdr3_nt: TGTGCCAGCAGCGACAGGGGGGAGGCTAACTATGGCTACACCTTC
clone_size: .; j_call: TRBJ2-3; d_call: .; v_call: TRBV7-3; cdr3_aa: CASSALGRADTQYF; cdr3_nt: TGTGCCAGCAGCGCGCTTGGTCGGGCAGATACTCAATATTTT
clone_size: many; j_call: TRBJ1-2; d_call: TRBD1; v_call: TRBV20-1; cdr3_aa: CSAPGQGHGYTF; cdr3_nt: TGCAGTGCACCAGGACAGGGGCATGGCTACACCTTC
clone_size: many; j_call: TRBJ2-3; d_call: .; v_call: TRBV5-1; cdr3_aa: CASSLFTGESSTDTQYF; cdr3_nt: TGCGCCAGCAGCTTGTTCACGGGAGAGTCTAGCACAGATACGCAGTATTTT
clone_size: many; j_call: TRBJ2-5; d_call: TRBD2; v_call: TRBV7-3; cdr3_aa: CASKIGGGPLGWETQYF; cdr3_nt: TGTGCCAGCAAGATTGGGGGGGGTCCCCTAGGTTGGGAGACCCAGTACTTC
clone_size: many; j_call: TRBJ2-7; d_call: .; v_call: TRBV20-1; cdr3_aa: CSAASRSYEQYF; cdr3_nt: TGCAGTGCGGCGTCTCGGTCCTACGAGCAGTACTTC
clone_size: .; j_call: TRBJ2-7; d_call: .; v_call: TRBV5-1; cdr3_aa: CATRTGPTFYEQYF; cdr3_nt: TGCGCCACTCGAACAGGACCAACCTTCTACGAGCAGTACTTC
clone_size: .; j_call: TRBJ1-1; d_call: .; v_call: TRBV25-1; cdr3_aa: CASSEGAENTEAFF; cdr3_nt: TGTGCCAGCAGTGAAGGGGCGGAAAACACTGAAGCTTTCTTT
clone_size: many; j_call: TRBJ1-2; d_call: .; v_call: TRBV5-6; cdr3_aa: CASSLGQGSYGYTF; cdr3_nt: TGTGCCAGCAGCTTGGGGCAGGGTAGCTATGGCTACACCTTC
clone_size: .; j_call: TRBJ1-2; d_call: TRBD1; v_call: TRBV6-1; cdr3_aa: CASKAQGALGYGYTF; cdr3_nt: TGTGCCAGCAAGGCACAGGGGGCCTTAGGTTATGGCTACACCTTC
clone_size: many; j_call: TRBJ2-1; d_call: TRBD2; v_call: TRBV12-3/TRBV12-4; cdr3_aa: CASRMGGSPEVNEQFF; cdr3_nt: TGTGCCAGCCGAATGGGCGGGAGCCCCGAGGTCAATGAGCAGTTCTTC
clone_size: many; j_call: TRBJ1-6; d_call: .; v_call: TRBV30; cdr3_aa: CAWSVVNDNSPLHF; cdr3_nt: TGTGCCTGGAGTGTAGTCAACGATAATTCACCCCTCCACTTT
clone_size: .; j_call: TRBJ2-7; d_call: .; v_call: TRBV7-9; cdr3_aa: CASSIAGQHYEQYF; cdr3_nt: TGTGCCAGCAGCATAGCAGGACAGCACTATGAGCAGTACTTC
clone_size: many; j_call: TRBJ2-2; d_call: TRBD1; v_call: TRBV24-1; cdr3_aa: CATSEVGRGRAGELFF; cdr3_nt: TGTGCCACCAGCGAAGTGGGCAGGGGGCGCGCCGGGGAGCTGTTTTTT
clone_size: many; j_call: TRBJ1-1; d_call: TRBD1; v_call: TRBV30; cdr3_aa: CAWSLLDPGQDMNTEAFF; cdr3_nt: TGTGCCTGGAGTCTGCTAGATCCGGGACAGGACATGAACACTGAAGCTTTCTTT
clone_size: many; j_call: TRBJ2-3; d_call: TRBD2; v_call: TRBV2; cdr3_aa: CASGDSGSTDTQYF; cdr3_nt: TGTGCCAGCGGGGATAGCGGGAGCACAGATACGCAGTATTTT
clone_size: many; j_call: TRBJ1-5; d_call: .; v_call: TRBV15; cdr3_aa: CATSRMAGGNQPQHF; cdr3_nt: TGTGCCACCAGCAGGATGGCAGGGGGCAATCAGCCCCAGCATTTT
clone_size: many; j_call: TRBJ2-2; d_call: TRBD2; v_call: TRBV2; cdr3_aa: CASRGLVKTGELFF; cdr3_nt: TGTGCCAGCAGGGGACTAGTTAAGACCGGGGAGCTGTTTTTT
clone_size: many; j_call: TRBJ2-3; d_call: TRBD2; v_call: TRBV11-2; cdr3_aa: CASSLGLAASTDTQYF; cdr3_nt: TGTGCCAGCAGCTTAGGACTAGCGGCCAGCACAGATACGCAGTATTTT
clone_size: many; j_call: TRBJ2-2; d_call: TRBD1; v_call: TRBV5-1; cdr3_aa: CASSPPGQRMTGELFF; cdr3_nt: TGCGCCAGCAGTCCCCCGGGACAGAGAATGACCGGGGAGCTGTTTTTT
clone_size: few; j_call: TRBJ2-7; d_call: TRBD1; v_call: TRBV6-2/TRBV6-3; cdr3_aa: CASSYRTGIGYEQYF; cdr3_nt: TGTGCCAGCAGTTACCGGACAGGGATTGGCTACGAGCAGTACTTC
clone_size: many; j_call: TRBJ1-6; d_call: .; v_call: TRBV2; cdr3_aa: CASHQESNSPLHF; cdr3_nt: TGTGCCAGCCACCAGGAATCTAATTCACCCCTCCACTTT
clone_size: many; j_call: TRBJ1-1; d_call: .; v_call: TRBV4-1; cdr3_aa: CASSQVAVSLNTEAFF; cdr3_nt: TGCGCCAGCAGCCAAGTGGCAGTTAGCTTGAACACTGAAGCTTTCTTT
clone_size: many; j_call: TRBJ2-1; d_call: .; v_call: TRBV9; cdr3_aa: CASSADNYNEQFF; cdr3_nt: TGTGCCAGCAGCGCGGACAATTACAATGAGCAGTTCTTC
clone_size: many; j_call: TRBJ1-2; d_call: .; v_call: TRBV12-3/TRBV12-4; cdr3_aa: CASSLSQIWNGYTF; cdr3_nt: TGTGCCAGCAGTTTATCTCAGATATGGAATGGCTACACCTTC
clone_size: many; j_call: TRBJ1-2; d_call: .; v_call: TRBV16; cdr3_aa: CASSPRGGDSRYGYTF; cdr3_nt: TGTGCCAGCAGCCCTCGTGGGGGGGATTCGAGGTATGGCTACACCTTC
clone_size: many; j_call: TRBJ1-1; d_call: .; v_call: TRBV3-1; cdr3_aa: CASSQSEVVGTEAFF; cdr3_nt: TGTGCCAGCAGCCAAAGCGAAGTAGTGGGCACTGAAGCTTTCTTT
clone_size: many; j_call: TRBJ2-4; d_call: TRBD2; v_call: TRBV3-1; cdr3_aa: CASSQGTGGGKNIQYF; cdr3_nt: TGTGCCAGCAGCCAAGGGACGGGAGGCGGCAAAAACATTCAGTACTTC
clone_size: many; j_call: TRBJ1-1; d_call: .; v_call: TRBV7-9; cdr3_aa: CASSLGQGAGRGAFF; cdr3_nt: TGTGCCAGCAGCTTGGGGCAAGGCGCGGGGAGAGGAGCTTTCTTT
clone_size: medium-sized; j_call: TRBJ2-7; d_call: .; v_call: TRBV6-2/TRBV6-3; cdr3_aa: CASTGTYEQYF; cdr3_nt: TGTGCCAGCACTGGTACCTACGAGCAGTACTTC
clone_size: many; j_call: TRBJ1-5; d_call: .; v_call: TRBV7-2; cdr3_aa: CASSLGGLSNQPQHF; cdr3_nt: TGTGCCAGCAGCTTAGGGGGGCTTAGCAATCAGCCCCAGCATTTT
clone_size: many; j_call: TRBJ2-1; d_call: .; v_call: TRBV27; cdr3_aa: CASSRLGGGEQFF; cdr3_nt: TGTGCCAGCAGTAGACTAGGGGGTGGGGAGCAGTTCTTC
clone_size: many; j_call: TRBJ1-1; d_call: .; v_call: TRBV9; cdr3_aa: CASSGSNTEAFF; cdr3_nt: TGTGCCAGCAGCGGGAGTAACACTGAAGCTTTCTTT
clone_size: many; j_call: TRBJ1-5; d_call: .; v_call: TRBV20-1; cdr3_aa: CSARRAGHSNQPQHF; cdr3_nt: TGCAGTGCTAGGAGGGCAGGGCATAGCAATCAGCCCCAGCATTTT
clone_size: many; j_call: TRBJ2-1; d_call: TRBD2; v_call: TRBV24-1; cdr3_aa: CATSDASGRAFSYNEQFF; cdr3_nt: TGTGCCACCAGTGATGCTAGCGGGAGGGCCTTCTCCTACAATGAGCAGTTCTTC
clone_size: many; j_call: TRBJ2-5; d_call: TRBD2; v_call: TRBV20-1; cdr3_aa: CSARDGLAGEETQYF; cdr3_nt: TGCAGTGCTAGAGATGGACTAGCGGGAGAGGAGACCCAGTACTTC
clone_size: medium-sized; j_call: TRBJ2-2; d_call: TRBD2; v_call: TRBV20-1; cdr3_aa: CSARVIASGRENTGELFF; cdr3_nt: TGCAGTGCTAGAGTAATCGCTAGCGGGAGAGAGAACACCGGGGAGCTGTTTTTT
clone_size: .; j_call: TRBJ2-5; d_call: TRBD2; v_call: TRBV30; cdr3_aa: CAWTRSRGGQETQYF; cdr3_nt: TGTGCCTGGACCCGGAGTCGGGGAGGGCAAGAGACCCAGTACTTC
clone_size: many; j_call: TRBJ1-1; d_call: TRBD1; v_call: TRBV24-1; cdr3_aa: CATRQGTEAFF; cdr3_nt: TGTGCCACCAGACAGGGGACTGAAGCTTTCTTT
clone_size: few; j_call: TRBJ2-5; d_call: TRBD2; v_call: TRBV20-1; cdr3_aa: CSAPRESGRATEAQYF; cdr3_nt: TGCAGTGCTCCGAGGGAGTCCGGGAGGGCCACAGAGGCCCAGTACTTC
clone_size: many; j_call: TRBJ2-7; d_call: TRBD2; v_call: TRBV20-1; cdr3_aa: CSADPPRGPLAGGPRPYEQYF; cdr3_nt: TGCAGTGCCGACCCTCCTAGAGGCCCCCTAGCGGGAGGGCCTAGACCCTACGAGCAGTACTTC
clone_size: many; j_call: TRBJ1-6; d_call: TRBD1; v_call: TRBV2; cdr3_aa: CASGTGSNSPLHF; cdr3_nt: TGTGCCAGCGGGACAGGGTCCAATTCACCCCTCCACTTT
clone_size: many; j_call: TRBJ1-4; d_call: .; v_call: TRBV7-9; cdr3_aa: CASSPMGKSNEKLFF; cdr3_nt: TGTGCCAGCAGCCCCATGGGGAAGTCTAATGAAAAACTGTTTTTT
clone_size: many; j_call: TRBJ1-2; d_call: TRBD1; v_call: TRBV5-4; cdr3_aa: CASSQPNVRGQGYTF; cdr3_nt: TGTGCCAGCAGCCAACCTAACGTCAGGGGGCAGGGCTACACCTTC
clone_size: few; j_call: TRBJ1-2; d_call: .; v_call: TRBV6-2/TRBV6-3; cdr3_aa: CASSYQPWIYGYTF; cdr3_nt: TGTGCCAGCAGTTACCAGCCCTGGATCTATGGCTACACCTTC
clone_size: many; j_call: TRBJ1-5; d_call: .; v_call: TRBV3-1; cdr3_aa: CASSQGVQQGGQPQHF; cdr3_nt: TGTGCCAGCAGCCAAGGGGTCCAACAGGGTGGCCAGCCCCAGCATTTT
clone_size: medium-sized; j_call: TRBJ2-6; d_call: TRBD2; v_call: TRBV20-1; cdr3_aa: CSARGGAGENGANVLTF; cdr3_nt: TGCAGTGCTAGAGGGGGAGCGGGAGAAAATGGGGCCAACGTCCTGACTTTC
clone_size: many; j_call: TRBJ2-7; d_call: .; v_call: TRBV28; cdr3_aa: CASRRNEQYF; cdr3_nt: TGTGCCAGCAGAAGGAACGAGCAGTACTTC
clone_size: .; j_call: TRBJ1-2; d_call: TRBD1; v_call: TRBV11-1; cdr3_aa: CASSPDRNYGYTF; cdr3_nt: TGTGCCAGCAGCCCGGACAGGAACTATGGCTACACCTTC
clone_size: medium-sized; j_call: TRBJ2-6; d_call: .; v_call: TRBV20-1; cdr3_aa: CSARGDSGANVLTF; cdr3_nt: TGCAGTGCTAGAGGGGACTCTGGGGCCAACGTCCTGACTTTC
clone_size: many; j_call: TRBJ1-1; d_call: .; v_call: TRBV5-1; cdr3_aa: CASSLTVGTEAFF; cdr3_nt: TGCGCCAGCAGCTTGACGGTGGGCACTGAAGCTTTCTTT
clone_size: .; j_call: TRBJ2-7; d_call: TRBD2; v_call: TRBV6-8; cdr3_aa: CAGGRTSGRRPPYEQYF; cdr3_nt: TGTGCCGGGGGGCGGACTAGCGGGAGACGGCCCCCCTACGAGCAGTACTTC
clone_size: many; j_call: TRBJ2-5; d_call: .; v_call: TRBV2; cdr3_aa: CARRETRETQYF; cdr3_nt: TGTGCCAGGAGGGAGACTAGGGAGACCCAGTACTTC
clone_size: many; j_call: TRBJ2-2; d_call: TRBD2; v_call: TRBV7-3; cdr3_aa: CASSRRASGKDTGELFF; cdr3_nt: TGTGCCAGCAGCAGAAGGGCTAGCGGGAAGGACACCGGGGAGCTGTTTTTT
clone_size: many; j_call: TRBJ2-2; d_call: .; v_call: TRBV11-2; cdr3_aa: CASRPKGPTGAGELFF; cdr3_nt: TGTGCCAGCAGACCAAAGGGCCCGACAGGCGCCGGGGAGCTGTTTTTT
clone_size: many; j_call: TRBJ1-6; d_call: .; v_call: TRBV24-1; cdr3_aa: CATSERGQINSPLHF; cdr3_nt: TGTGCCACCAGTGAAAGAGGACAGATCAATTCACCCCTCCACTTT
clone_size: many; j_call: TRBJ1-5; d_call: .; v_call: TRBV20-1; cdr3_aa: CSASGPNQPQHF; cdr3_nt: TGCAGTGCTAGCGGTCCCAATCAGCCCCAGCATTTT